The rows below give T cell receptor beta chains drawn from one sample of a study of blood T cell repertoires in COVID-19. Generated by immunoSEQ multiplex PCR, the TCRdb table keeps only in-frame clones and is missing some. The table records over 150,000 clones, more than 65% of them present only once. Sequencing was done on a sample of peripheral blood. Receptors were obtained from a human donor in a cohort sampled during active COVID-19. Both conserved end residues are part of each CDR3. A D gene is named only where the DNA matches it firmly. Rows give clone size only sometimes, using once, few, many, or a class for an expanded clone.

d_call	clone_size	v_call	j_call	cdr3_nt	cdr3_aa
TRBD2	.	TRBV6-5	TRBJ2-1	TGTGCCAGCAGTACTAGCGGGGCCTACAATGAGCAGTTCTTC	CASSTSGAYNEQFF
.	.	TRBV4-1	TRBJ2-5	TGCGCCAGCAGCCCCCAGGGGGGAGAGACCCAGTACTTC	CASSPQGGETQYF
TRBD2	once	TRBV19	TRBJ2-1	TGTGCCAGTAGTAGGTGGGAGGGCCCCAATGAGCAGTTCTTC	CASSRWEGPNEQFF
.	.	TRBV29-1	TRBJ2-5	TGCAGCGTTGTTACAGATGGGTTTAGGAGGGAGACCCAGTACTTC	CSVVTDGFRRETQYF
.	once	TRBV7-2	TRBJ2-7	TGTGCCAGCAGCTTATCACGGGAGACGAGGGAGCAGTACTTC	CASSLSRETREQYF
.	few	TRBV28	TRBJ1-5	TGTGCCAGCAGTTTAACCTGGGACCTTGGACAGTCCAATCAGCCCCAGCATTTT	CASSLTWDLGQSNQPQHF
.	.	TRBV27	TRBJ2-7	TGTGCCAGCAGTGTCAGGGAATCCTACGAGCAGTACTTC	CASSVRESYEQYF
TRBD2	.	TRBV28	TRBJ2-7	TGTGCCAGCCAAGGACTAGCGGCCCTCTCCTACGAGCAGTACTTC	CASQGLAALSYEQYF
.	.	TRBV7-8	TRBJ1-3	TGTGCCAGCAGTTACACGGGGGGCTCTGGAAACACCATATATTTT	CASSYTGGSGNTIYF
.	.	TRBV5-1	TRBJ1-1	TGCGCCAGCAGGTTACAGATGAACACTGAAGCTTTCTTT	CASRLQMNTEAFF
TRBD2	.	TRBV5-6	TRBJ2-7	TGTGCCAGCAGCCGCCCGGGACTAGCGGTTTACGAGCAGTACTTC	CASSRPGLAVYEQYF
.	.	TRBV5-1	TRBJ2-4	TGCGCCAGCAGCTTGTTTGCTAGCGCCCCGAGGGACATTCAGTACTTC	CASSLFASAPRDIQYF
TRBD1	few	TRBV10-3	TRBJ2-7	TGTGCCATCAGTGAGTCTGGACAGGGGTACGAGCAGTACTTC	CAISESGQGYEQYF
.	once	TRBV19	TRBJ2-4	TGTGCCAGTAGTATATCTCTGTACGGGAAAAACATTCAGTACTTC	CASSISLYGKNIQYF
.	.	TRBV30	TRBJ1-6	TGTGCCTGGAGAGGTCTCGGGGATGGTTCACCCCTCCACTTT	CAWRGLGDGSPLHF
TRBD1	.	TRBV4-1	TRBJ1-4	TGCGCCAGCAGCCAATCCCCGACAGGGGAGGATGAAAAACTGTTTTTT	CASSQSPTGEDEKLFF
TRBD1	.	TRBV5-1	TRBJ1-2	TGCGCCAGCAGCCCGGGACAGGGAAATAGAGGTGGCTACACCTTC	CASSPGQGNRGGYTF
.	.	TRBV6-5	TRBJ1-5	TGTGCCAGCAGTTACTCGGGTAGGGAGGATCAGCCCCAGCATTTT	CASSYSGREDQPQHF
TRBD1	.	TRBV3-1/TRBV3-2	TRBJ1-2	TGTGCCACGGGGACCGACAGGGGAAGCGTCTATGGCTACACCTTC	CATGTDRGSVYGYTF
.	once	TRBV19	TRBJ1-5	TGTGCCACCTCCTGGAGGGGTGAGAATCAGCCCCAGCATTTT	CATSWRGENQPQHF
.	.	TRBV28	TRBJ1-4	TGTGCCAGCAGGCGCGGGGGCGTCATTGGTGAAAAACTGTTTTTT	CASRRGGVIGEKLFF
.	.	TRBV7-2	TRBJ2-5	TGTGCCAGCAGCTCCGTCCTAACCAACGTCAAAAAGACCCAGTACTTC	CASSSVLTNVKKTQYF
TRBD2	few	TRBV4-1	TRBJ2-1	TGCGCCAGCAGCCGGCGCCACCGGGGGGCGGGAGGCATGGGGGATGAGCAGTTCTTC	CASSRRHRGAGGMGDEQFF
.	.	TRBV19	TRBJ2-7	TGTGCCACCACTGACGGGTCCTACGAGCAGTACTTC	CATTDGSYEQYF
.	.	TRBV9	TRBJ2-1	TGTGCCAGCAGCCGGCTAGAGAAATCCTACAATGAGCAGTTCTTC	CASSRLEKSYNEQFF
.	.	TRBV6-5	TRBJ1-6	TGTGCCAGCAGATATGAGGGAGTTAGGAATTCACCCCTCCACTTT	CASRYEGVRNSPLHF
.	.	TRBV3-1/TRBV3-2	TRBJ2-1	TGTGCCAGCAGCCAGGGCCCCCGGGGAGGAAACAATGAGCAGTTCTTC	CASSQGPRGGNNEQFF
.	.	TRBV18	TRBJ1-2	TGTGCCAGCTCACCAGGGGGCGATGGCTACACCTTC	CASSPGGDGYTF
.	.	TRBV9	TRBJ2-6	TGTGCCAGCAGCGTCCAGGGATCTGGGGCCAACGTCCTGACTTTC	CASSVQGSGANVLTF
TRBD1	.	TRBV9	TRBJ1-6	TGTGCCAGCAGCCCTCGACAGGGGGGCTCCTATAATTCACCCCTCCACTTT	CASSPRQGGSYNSPLHF
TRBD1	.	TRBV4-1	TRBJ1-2	TGCGCCAGCAGCCAAGGGACAGGGACTAAAGGCTACACCTTC	CASSQGTGTKGYTF
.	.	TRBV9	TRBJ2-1	TGTGCCAGCAGCGTAGGTCGGGGGGCTATTTACAATGAGCAGTTCTTC	CASSVGRGAIYNEQFF
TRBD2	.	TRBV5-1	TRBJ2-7	TGCGCCAGCAGCCTTACTAGCGGGAGGTTCTACGAGCAGTACTTC	CASSLTSGRFYEQYF
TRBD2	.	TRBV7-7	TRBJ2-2	TGTGCCAGCAGCGTGTCTAGCGGAATTAACACCGGGGAGCTGTTTTTT	CASSVSSGINTGELFF
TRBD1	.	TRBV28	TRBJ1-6	TGTGCCAGCAGTTTAATAATAGACAGGGGAGATTCACCCCTCCACTTT	CASSLIIDRGDSPLHF
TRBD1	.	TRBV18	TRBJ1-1	TGTGCCAGCTCACCACTCCCAGGGGGCGTTGAAACTGAAGCTTTCTTT	CASSPLPGGVETEAFF
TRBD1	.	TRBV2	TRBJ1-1	TGTGCCAGCACGATTCAGGGGGTGAACACTGAAGCTTTCTTT	CASTIQGVNTEAFF
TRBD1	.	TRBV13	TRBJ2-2	TGTGCCAGCACCCCCGGGACAGGGGGCACCGGGGAGCTGTTTTTT	CASTPGTGGTGELFF
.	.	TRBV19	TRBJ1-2	TGTGCCAGTAGTGTGACAGGCCGCATTACTCATGGCTACACCTTC	CASSVTGRITHGYTF
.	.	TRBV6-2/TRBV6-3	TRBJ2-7	TGTGCCAGCAGTTACTCTTGGCAGGGATACGAGCAGTACTTC	CASSYSWQGYEQYF
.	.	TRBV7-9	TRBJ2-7	TGTGCCAGCAGCTTAACAGGACAACCCGAGTACGAGCAGTACTTC	CASSLTGQPEYEQYF
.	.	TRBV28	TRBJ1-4	TGTGCCAGCAGTTTAATGGGCCCACGGGGAGAAAAACTGTTTTTT	CASSLMGPRGEKLFF
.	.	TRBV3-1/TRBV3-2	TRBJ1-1	TGTGCCAGCAGCCTATACTCCGCCGTGACTGAAGCTTTCTTT	CASSLYSAVTEAFF
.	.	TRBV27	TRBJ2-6	TGTGCCAGCAGCCTCTCTGGGGCCAACGTCCTGACTTTC	CASSLSGANVLTF
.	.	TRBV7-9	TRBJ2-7	TGTGCCAGCAGCTTAGCGGGGAGCTACGAGCAGTACTTC	CASSLAGSYEQYF
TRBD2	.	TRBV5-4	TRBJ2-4	TGTGCCAGCAGCTCTGGTGGACTAGCGGGAGGAAGGTCCAAAAACATTCAGTACTTC	CASSSGGLAGGRSKNIQYF
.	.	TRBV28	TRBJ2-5	TGTGCCAGCAGTTACAATAGCGGACTGCAAGAGACCCAGTACTTC	CASSYNSGLQETQYF
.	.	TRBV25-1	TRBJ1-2	TGTGCCAGCAGTGACCTACTCGGGGATGGCTACACCTTC	CASSDLLGDGYTF
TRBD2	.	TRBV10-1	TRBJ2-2	TGCGCCAGGCTAGCGGGTGACACCGGGGAGCTGTTTTTT	CARLAGDTGELFF
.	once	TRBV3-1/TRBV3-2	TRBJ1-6	TGTGCCAGCAGCCCCGTGGCAGGGGTAGGGTCACCCCTCCACTTT	CASSPVAGVGSPLHF